One T cell receptor (beta chain) is described in this entry. Its antigen is still unknown. Profiled with immunoSEQ multiplex PCR; TCRdb holds only in-frame clones, not every one. The sample contains tens of thousands of clones, 94% of which appear only once. The sample comes from a study of OX40 agonist ivuxolimab in advanced cancers. Study-level information: Age averaged 60 years (range roughly 23 to 79), and roughly 80% were male. In three patients, partial responses were observed, one with hepatocellular carcinoma and two with cutaneous melanoma.

General study points: Certain nonresponding patients likewise had low normalized T-cell clonal expansion.

The CDR3 contains 18 residues. Germline CDR1 is SGHRS and CDR2 is YFSETQ. V lost 2 bases and J lost 4; bases outside the gene matches: 12. This chain links TRBV5-1 with TRBJ2-6; 7 positions agree with TRBD1. The sequences come from CD4+ or CD8+ T cells sorted from blood, collected in a trial of the OX40 agonist ivuxolimab. The origin of this receptor is an adult with an advanced solid tumor such as melanoma, head and neck, liver or kidney cancer. The DNA of the CDR3 is TGCGCCAGCAGCTTACCTGAGGGGGCTTATGGAGGGGCCAACGTCCTGACTTTC. Translated: CASSLPEGAYGGANVLTF.